These 28 T cell receptor beta chains originate from one sample sequenced in a study of blood T cell repertoires in COVID-19. The assay was immunoSEQ multiplex PCR, and TCRdb's table has in-frame clones only and misses some. Of under 110,000 clones in the sample, 60% to 80% were seen once. What was sequenced was peripheral blood. The receptors derive from a human donor with acute or convalescent COVID-19. The donor label of this sample is uncertain.

A single count supports this clone. V is TRBV11-2 and J is TRBJ2-7, with D possibly TRBD2 on 6 matching bases. V gave up 1 base and J gave up 2 bases, with 15 bases separating them. Looked up from germline, CDR1 is SGHAT and CDR2 is FQNNGV. The CDR3 covers 16 residues. CDR3 nucleotides: TGTGCCAGCAGCTTAGTCGCTAGCGCGGTACCCTACGAGCAGTACTTC. It is translated as CASSLVASAVPYEQYF.

J is TRBJ2-3 and V is TRBV3-1 (or the pseudogene TRBV3-2); 12 nucleotides align to TRBD2. Germline V gives CDR1 LGHDT, CDR2 YNNKEL (reference sequence). This CDR3 is built from 19 residues. V was clipped by 4 bases and J by 0 bases; unmatched bases: 11. The CDR3 DNA reads TGTGCCAGCAGCCGCGGCGTCCTAGCGGGGGGGACTAGCACAGATACGCAGTATTTT. Its translation is CASSRGVLAGGTSTDTQYF.

This sequence joins TRBV5-1 and TRBJ2-2; 11 positions agree with TRBD1. V gave up 4 bases and J gave up 4 bases; unmatched junction bases: 9. This CDR3 contains 17 residues. CDR1 and CDR2 (germline): SGHRS, YFSETQ. DNA of the CDR3: TGCGCCAGCAGCCTGGACGGGACAGGGGGGATCACCGGGGAGCTGTTTTTT. It encodes CASSLDGTGGITGELFF.

This clone appeared a few times. The rearrangement links TRBV3-1 (or the pseudogene TRBV3-2) to TRBJ2-2; no firm D call. The CDR3 totals 13 residues. Germline V gene data show CDR1 as LGHDT and CDR2 as YNNKEL (reference sequence). Trimming took 3 bases from V and 8 from J, leaving 10 bases between them. The CDR3 DNA follows: TGTGCCAGCAGCCAGTTTGTTCAGGGGGAGCTGTTTTTT. Its translation: CASSQFVQGELFF.

This clone was found once. Other DNA sequences from this sample encode an identical CDR3 as well. The rearrangement uses TRBV2 and TRBJ1-5; D uncertain. This CDR3 region has 15 residues. V was clipped by 4 bases and J by 1 base, with 11 bases between them. Germline V gene sequence: CDR1 SNHLY, CDR2 FYNNEI. The DNA for the CDR3 is TGTGCCAGCAGTGTAGAGGGAGGGAGCAATCAGCCCCAGCATTTT. Translation: CASSVEGGSNQPQHF.

The chain has TRBV12-3 or TRBV12-4 and TRBJ1-5; 8 bases align to TRBD1. This CDR3 contains 13 residues. The ends lost 6 bases at V and 6 bases at J; junction bases unmatched: 4. CDR3 nucleotides: TGTGCCAGCAGGGACAGGGAAGGTCAGCCCCAGCATTTT. Translation gives CASRDREGQPQHF.

The rearrangement links TRBV3-1 (or the pseudogene TRBV3-2) to TRBJ2-2; TRBD1 might be the D (6 bases). The CDR3 loop spans 16 amino acids. CDR1 and CDR2 (germline): LGHDT, YNNKEL (reference sequence). Trimming pared 4 bases from V and 4 bases from J, leaving 16 bases between. The CDR3 region has the DNA TGTGCCAGCAGCCCCGGCGTGATGGGGGCCACCGGGGAGCTGTTTTTT. As protein: CASSPGVMGATGELFF.

The gene calls are TRBV2 and TRBJ2-1; TRBD2 agrees at 9 bases. Germline loops: CDR1 SNHLY, CDR2 FYNNEI. This CDR3 contains 19 residues. The J segment lost 0 bases and the V segment lost 6 bases, leaving 15 bases of the junction unmatched. CDR3 residues: CASRRLAVDLSSSYNEQFF. CDR3 DNA: TGTGCCAGCAGGCGACTAGCGGTGGATCTTTCTAGCTCCTACAATGAGCAGTTCTTC.

This chain joins TRBV5-1 and TRBJ1-2; no definite D call. This CDR3 spans 12 amino acids. Looked up from germline, CDR1 is SGHRS and CDR2 is YFSETQ. With 0 bases removed from V and 4 bases from J, the gap between germline ends came to 4 bases. The CDR3 DNA reads TGCGCCAGCAGCTTGGACGGCTATGGCTACACCTTC. Its protein is CASSLDGYGYTF.

The V gene is TRBV12-3 or TRBV12-4, the J gene TRBJ1-1; tentatively, D is TRBD1 (5 bases). V was clipped by 5 bases and J by 5 bases, with 12 bases between them. The CDR3 has 13 residues. The CDR3 loop reads CASSRLGGTEAFF. DNA for the CDR3: TGTGCCAGCAGTCGCCTGGGGGGGACTGAAGCTTTCTTT.

This chain connects TRBV5-1 to TRBJ1-1; 7 positions match TRBD1. The CDR3 is 14 residues long. CDR1 is SGHRS, CDR2 YFSETQ, per germline. The trim removed 3 bases at V and 4 bases at J, leaving 6 bases unmatched. CDR3 sequence (DNA): TGCGCCAGCAGCTCAGGGGGAAGTGGCACTGAAGCTTTCTTT. This gives the protein CASSSGGSGTEAFF.

This clone turned up a few times. The chain has TRBV7-3 and TRBJ2-3; D is unresolved. The V gene lost 3 bases and the J gene lost 0 bases, with 4 bases spanning the gap. The CDR3 consists of 13 residues. Germline loops: CDR1 SGHTA, CDR2 FQGTGA. The CDR3 is CASSFGSTDTQYF. The CDR3 nucleotides are TGTGCCAGCAGCTTCGGTAGCACAGATACGCAGTATTTT.

The chain uses TRBV4-1 and TRBJ1-6, with 9 bases matching TRBD1. The germline gives CDR1 MGHRA, CDR2 YSYEKL. The CDR3 runs to 16 residues. J lost 9 bases, V lost 1 base, and 7 bases had no gene match. The CDR3 loop reads CASSQAIGTGLSPLHF. CDR3 bases: TGCGCCAGCAGCCAAGCAATAGGGACAGGGCTTTCACCCCTCCACTTT.

The genes are TRBV7-8 and TRBJ2-1; 7 bases match TRBD1. Germline V CDR1 and CDR2: SGHVS, FQNEAQ. The CDR3 consists of 15 residues. The trim removed 2 bases at V and 8 bases at J, leaving 9 bases unmatched. The CDR3 sequence: CASSLFRTGIHEQFF. In DNA form, the CDR3 reads TGTGCCAGCAGCTTATTCCGGACAGGAATCCATGAGCAGTTCTTC.

The V call is TRBV6-4, the J call TRBJ2-2; unclear D gene. Trimming took 6 bases from V and 6 from J, leaving 17 bases between them. The V gene's germline CDR1 is MRHNA and CDR2 SNTAGT. The CDR3 is 15 amino acids. This CDR3 reads CASSPVDGAPGELFF. The DNA for the CDR3 is TGTGCCAGCAGCCCCGTAGATGGAGCTCCCGGGGAGCTGTTTTTT.

V gene TRBV9 combines with J gene TRBJ1-1, with D unresolved. The CDR3 contains 15 residues. Per germline, CDR1 SGDLS and CDR2 YYNGEE. Trimming took 1 base from V and 1 from J, leaving 11 bases between them. DNA of the CDR3: TGTGCCAGCAGCGTAATGGGCAGGCAGAACACTGAAGCTTTCTTT. Translated: CASSVMGRQNTEAFF.

This clone came up once. The chain recombines TRBV5-1 with TRBJ2-3; 9 bases are shared with TRBD1. CDR1 SGHRS and CDR2 YFSETQ come from the germline V gene. The V and J ends lost 4 bases and 3 bases, in that order; junction bases with no gene match: 6. The CDR3 loop spans 15 amino acids. As DNA, the CDR3 is TGCGCCAGCAGCCCGATGACAGGGGGAACAGATACGCAGTATTTT. This gives the protein CASSPMTGGTDTQYF.

The genes are TRBV6-5 and TRBJ2-7; no clear D. The CDR3 is 11 residues long. V was trimmed by 7 bases and J by 2 bases, leaving 6 bases between them. Germline CDR1 MNHEY, CDR2 SVGAGI. The CDR3 DNA sequence: TGTGCCAGCACTCCCCCCTACGAGCAGTACGTC. This encodes CASTPPYEQYV.

J is TRBJ1-5 and V is TRBV27; D unclear. CDR3 size: 13 residues. V lost 8 bases and J 0 bases, leaving 8 bases between the germline ends. Germline CDR1 reads MNHEY; CDR2 reads SMNVEV (reference sequence). The CDR3 nucleotides read TGTGCCAGCGGGCAGACTAGCAATCAGCCCCAGCATTTT. Amino acid sequence: CASGQTSNQPQHF.

This clone was counted ten times or more. The V gene is TRBV9, the J gene TRBJ1-6; 10 bases are shared with TRBD1. CDR3 length: 15 residues. CDR1 SGDLS and CDR2 YYNGEE come from the germline V gene. Losses at the gene ends were 2 bases for V and 7 bases for J; bases not matched to a gene: 3. The CDR3 sequence is CASSVPGQGNSPLHF. The CDR3 nucleotides read TGTGCCAGCAGCGTTCCGGGACAGGGGAATTCACCCCTCCACTTT.

CDR3 in amino acids: CASSVPSEGGELFF. The CDR3 region has the DNA TGTGCCAGCAGCGTCCCCTCCGAGGGAGGGGAGCTGTTTTTT. The chain joins TRBV9 to TRBJ2-2, with D tentatively TRBD2 (5 bases). V was cut by 2 bases and J by 8 bases, with 13 bases left in between. The CDR3 runs 14 residues. The germline gives CDR1 SGDLS, CDR2 YYNGEE.

This chain uses TRBV18 with TRBJ1-1, with D unclear. Germline values: CDR1 KGHSH, CDR2 LQKENI. This CDR3 is 15 amino acids long. The V gene lost 3 bases and the J gene lost 1 base, with 12 bases spanning the gap. Written as DNA, the CDR3 is TGTGCCAGCTCACCCGGGGTGGCCGGGAACACTGAAGCTTTCTTT. This codes for CASSPGVAGNTEAFF.

The V and J genes are TRBV12-5 and TRBJ1-5, with 10 bases aligning to TRBD1. J gave up 2 bases and V 5 bases, and 3 bases lay outside the gene matches. The CDR3 consists of 15 residues. Per germline, CDR1 LGHNT and CDR2 FRNRAP. CDR3 DNA: TGTGCTAGTGGTACAGGACAGGGGGGCAATCAGCCCCAGCATTTT. As protein: CASGTGQGGNQPQHF.

The chain employs TRBV12-5 and TRBJ1-1, with D perhaps matching TRBD1 (5 bases). Trimming took off 0 bases at V and 0 bases at J, with 14 bases between the two ends. The CDR3 runs 17 residues. From germline, CDR1 is LGHNT and CDR2 FRNRAP. The CDR3, as DNA: TGTGCTAGTGGTTTGGTACGGGGGACCCTCATGAACACTGAAGCTTTCTTT. It codes for CASGLVRGTLMNTEAFF.

The rearrangement links TRBV24-1 to TRBJ1-1; 12 nucleotides align to TRBD1. J was trimmed by 1 base and V by 10 bases; bases with no gene match: 9. Germline V gene sequence: CDR1 KGHDR, CDR2 SFDVKD. The CDR3 sequence is 16 residues long. The DNA for the CDR3 is TGTGCCACAGCTCCGGGACAGGGGGCTTCGAACACTGAAGCTTTCTTT. Amino acids: CATAPGQGASNTEAFF.

The CDR3: CASSLGTSGGASYF. For the CDR3, the DNA is TGTGCCAGCAGCTTAGGGACTAGCGGGGGGGCTTCGTATTTT. The chain joins TRBV7-8 to TRBJ2-3; 15 bases agree with TRBD2. The length of the CDR3 is 14 residues. V dropped 1 base and J dropped 14; count of bases not matched to a gene: 4. Germline V lookup: CDR1 SGHVS, CDR2 FQNEAQ.

This clone was counted once. This chain links TRBV7-9 with TRBJ1-2, with 8 bases that match TRBD1. The CDR3 runs 16 residues. Trimming cost V 1 base and J 8 bases; bases outside gene matches: 12. Germline V lookup: CDR1 SEHNR, CDR2 FQNEAQ (reference sequence). CDR3 protein: CASSLGAGTGQEGYTF. The DNA of the CDR3 is TGTGCCAGCAGCTTAGGGGCGGGGACAGGCCAAGAAGGCTACACCTTC. The complete variable domain, with remaining parts taken from reference TRBV7-9 and TRBJ1-2, reads DTGVSQNPRHKITKRGQNVTFRCDPISEHNRLYWYRQTLGQGPEFLTYFQNEAQLEKSRLLSDRFSAERPKGSFSTLEIQRTEQGDSAMYLCASSLGAGTGQEGYTFGSGTRLTVV.

This clone was detected ten times or more. V is TRBV28 and J is TRBJ2-6; D remains ambiguous. Germline CDR1 is MDHEN and CDR2 is SYDVKM. The CDR3 is 13 amino acids. Trimming took off 6 bases at V and 1 base at J, with 4 bases between the two ends. The CDR3 DNA sequence: TGTGCCAGCAGGCTATCTGGGGCCAACGTCCTGACTTTC. Translation: CASRLSGANVLTF.